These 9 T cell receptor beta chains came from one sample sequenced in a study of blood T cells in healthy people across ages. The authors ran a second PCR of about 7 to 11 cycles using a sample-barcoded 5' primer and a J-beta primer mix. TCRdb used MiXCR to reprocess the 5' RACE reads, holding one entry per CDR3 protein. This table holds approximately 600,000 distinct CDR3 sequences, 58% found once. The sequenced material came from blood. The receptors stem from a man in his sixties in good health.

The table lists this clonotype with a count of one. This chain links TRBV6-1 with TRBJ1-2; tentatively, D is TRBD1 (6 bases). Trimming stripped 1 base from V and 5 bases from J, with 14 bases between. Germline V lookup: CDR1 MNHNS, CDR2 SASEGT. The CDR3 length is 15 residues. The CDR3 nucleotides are TGTGCCAGCAGTGAAGTAAGGGCAGGGGAATATGGCTACACCTTC. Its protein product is CASSEVRAGEYGYTF.

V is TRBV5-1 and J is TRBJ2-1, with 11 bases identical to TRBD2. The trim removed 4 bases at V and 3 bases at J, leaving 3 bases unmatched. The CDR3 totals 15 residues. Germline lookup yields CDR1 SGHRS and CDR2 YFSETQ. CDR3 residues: CASSGGLADYNEQFF. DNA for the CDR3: TGCGCCAGCAGCGGGGGACTAGCGGACTACAATGAGCAGTTCTTC.

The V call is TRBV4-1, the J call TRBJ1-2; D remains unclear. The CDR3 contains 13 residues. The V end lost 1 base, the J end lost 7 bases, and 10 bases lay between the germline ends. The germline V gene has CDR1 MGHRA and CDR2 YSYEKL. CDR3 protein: CASSQVSVGGYTF. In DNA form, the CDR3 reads TGCGCCAGCAGCCAAGTCTCTGTTGGTGGCTACACCTTC.

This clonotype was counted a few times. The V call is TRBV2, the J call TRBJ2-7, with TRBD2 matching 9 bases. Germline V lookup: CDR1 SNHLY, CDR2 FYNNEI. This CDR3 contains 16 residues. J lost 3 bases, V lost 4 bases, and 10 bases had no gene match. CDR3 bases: TGTGCCAGCAGTGGGGGAGTAGCGGGGGCTCTCTACGAGCAGTACTTC. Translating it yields CASSGGVAGALYEQYF.

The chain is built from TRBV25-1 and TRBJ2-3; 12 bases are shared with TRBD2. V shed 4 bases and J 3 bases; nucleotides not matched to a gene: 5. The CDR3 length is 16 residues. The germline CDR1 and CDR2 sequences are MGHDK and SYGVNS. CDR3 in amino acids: CASSASTSGGTDTQYF. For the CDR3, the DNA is TGTGCCAGCAGTGCCTCGACTAGCGGGGGAACAGATACGCAGTATTTT.

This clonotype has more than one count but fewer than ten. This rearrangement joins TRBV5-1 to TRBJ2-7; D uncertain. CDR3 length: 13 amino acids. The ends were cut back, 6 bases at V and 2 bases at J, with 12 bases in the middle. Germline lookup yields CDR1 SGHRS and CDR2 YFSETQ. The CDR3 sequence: CASISGPPYEQYF. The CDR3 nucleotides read TGCGCCAGCATCTCCGGGCCTCCCTACGAGCAGTACTTC.

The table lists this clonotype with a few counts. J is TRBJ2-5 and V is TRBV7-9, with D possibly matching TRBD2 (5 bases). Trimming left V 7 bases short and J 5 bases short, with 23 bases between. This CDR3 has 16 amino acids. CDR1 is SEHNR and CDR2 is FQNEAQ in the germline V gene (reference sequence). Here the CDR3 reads CASNSVVGGGRETQYF. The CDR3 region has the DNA TGTGCCAGCAACTCGGTAGTGGGCGGAGGCAGGGAGACCCAGTACTTC.

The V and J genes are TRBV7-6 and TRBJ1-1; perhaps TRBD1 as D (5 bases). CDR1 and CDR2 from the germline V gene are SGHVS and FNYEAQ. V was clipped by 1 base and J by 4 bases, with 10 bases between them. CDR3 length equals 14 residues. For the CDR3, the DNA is TGTGCCAGCAGCTTAGAGGAGGGGTTCACTGAAGCTTTCTTT. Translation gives CASSLEEGFTEAFF.

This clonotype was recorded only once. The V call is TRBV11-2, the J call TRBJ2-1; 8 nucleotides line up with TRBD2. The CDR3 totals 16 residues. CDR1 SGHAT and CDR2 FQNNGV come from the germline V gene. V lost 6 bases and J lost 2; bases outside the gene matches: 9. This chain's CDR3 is CASRLTGTSAYNEQFF. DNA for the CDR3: TGTGCCAGCAGATTAACGGGGACTAGTGCCTACAATGAGCAGTTCTTC.